This T cell receptor (beta chain) was sequenced for a study of monozygotic twins with cystic fibrosis. Produced via immunoSEQ multiplex PCR; TCRdb's table is partial and in-frame only. The sample has 30,000 or so clones, approximately 65% seen once. General study points: Clonality was generally low (median around 0.009), higher in the most severe patients. Nucleotide-identical clonotype sharing was significantly higher within monozygotic CF twin pairs than between unrelated CF individuals. Shared CDR3 numbers were not associated with age, concordance or severity. In 13 of 16 pairs, V gene usage was closest to the co-twin's.

Points on this clone: Its specificity is not known.

The CDR3 covers 14 residues. With 2 bases removed from V and 2 bases from J, the gap between germline ends came to 11 bases. Germline V CDR1 and CDR2: SGHNT, YYREEE (reference sequence). The chain combines TRBV5-4 with TRBJ2-7, with D possibly TRBD1 on 5 matching bases. This TCR was sampled from a girl under 18 with cystic fibrosis. Sequences were obtained from blood. CDR3 amino acids: CASSLDSLPYEQYF. The CDR3 DNA reads TGTGCCAGCAGCTTAGACAGTCTACCCTACGAGCAGTACTTC.